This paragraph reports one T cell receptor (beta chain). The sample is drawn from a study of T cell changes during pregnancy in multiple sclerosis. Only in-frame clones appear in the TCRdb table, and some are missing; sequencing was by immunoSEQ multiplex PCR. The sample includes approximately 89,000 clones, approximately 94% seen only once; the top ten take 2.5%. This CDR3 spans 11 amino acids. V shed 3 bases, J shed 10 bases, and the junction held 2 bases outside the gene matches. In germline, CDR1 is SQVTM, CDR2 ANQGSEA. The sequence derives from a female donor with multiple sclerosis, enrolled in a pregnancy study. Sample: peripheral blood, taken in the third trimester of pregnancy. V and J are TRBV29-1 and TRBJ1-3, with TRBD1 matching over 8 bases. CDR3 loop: CSVDRQGTIYF. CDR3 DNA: TGCAGCGTTGACCGACAGGGGACCATATATTTT.